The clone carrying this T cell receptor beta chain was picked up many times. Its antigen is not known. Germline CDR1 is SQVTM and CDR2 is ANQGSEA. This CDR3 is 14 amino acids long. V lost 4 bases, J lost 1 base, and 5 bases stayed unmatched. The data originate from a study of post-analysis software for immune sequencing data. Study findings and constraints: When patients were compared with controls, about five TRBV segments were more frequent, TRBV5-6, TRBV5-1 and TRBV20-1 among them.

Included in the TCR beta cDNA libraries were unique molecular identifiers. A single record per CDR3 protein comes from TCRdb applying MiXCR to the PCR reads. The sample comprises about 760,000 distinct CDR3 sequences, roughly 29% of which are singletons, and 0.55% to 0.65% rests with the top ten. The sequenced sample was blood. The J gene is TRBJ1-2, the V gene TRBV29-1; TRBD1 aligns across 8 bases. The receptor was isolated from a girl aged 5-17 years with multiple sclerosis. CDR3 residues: CSVVGRGLNYGYTF. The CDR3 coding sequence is TGCAGCGTTGTGGGCAGGGGGCTTAACTATGGCTACACCTTC.